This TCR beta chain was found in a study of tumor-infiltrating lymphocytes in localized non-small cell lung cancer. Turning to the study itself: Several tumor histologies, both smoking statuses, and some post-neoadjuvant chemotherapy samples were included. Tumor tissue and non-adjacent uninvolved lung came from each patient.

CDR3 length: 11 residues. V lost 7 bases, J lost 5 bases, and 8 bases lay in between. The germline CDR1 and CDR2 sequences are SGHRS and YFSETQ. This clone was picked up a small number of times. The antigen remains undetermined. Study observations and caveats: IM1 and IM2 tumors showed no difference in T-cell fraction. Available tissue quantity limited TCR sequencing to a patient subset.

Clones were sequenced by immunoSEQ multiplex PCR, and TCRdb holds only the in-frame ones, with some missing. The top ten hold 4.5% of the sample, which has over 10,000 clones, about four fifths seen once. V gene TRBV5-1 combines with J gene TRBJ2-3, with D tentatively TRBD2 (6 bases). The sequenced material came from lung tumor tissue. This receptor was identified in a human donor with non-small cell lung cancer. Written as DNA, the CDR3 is TGCGCCAGCCACGGGGGAGATACGCAGTATTTT. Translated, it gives CASHGGDTQYF.